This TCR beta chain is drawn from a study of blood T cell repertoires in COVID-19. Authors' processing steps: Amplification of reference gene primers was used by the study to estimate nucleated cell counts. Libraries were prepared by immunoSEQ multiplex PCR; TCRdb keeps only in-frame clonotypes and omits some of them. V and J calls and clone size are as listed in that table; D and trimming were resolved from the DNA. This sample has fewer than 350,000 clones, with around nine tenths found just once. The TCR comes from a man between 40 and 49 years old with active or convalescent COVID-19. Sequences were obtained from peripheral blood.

The CDR3 is CASSRDRGAGANEKLFF. In DNA, the CDR3 is TGTGCCAGCAGCCGCGACAGGGGCGCGGGGGCTAATGAAAAACTGTTTTTT. The chain is built from TRBV3-1 (or the pseudogene TRBV3-2) and TRBJ1-4, with 8 bases that match TRBD1. This CDR3 is 17 amino acids long. V dropped 4 bases and J dropped 3; count of bases not matched to a gene: 10. Germline loops: CDR1 LGHDT, CDR2 YNNKEL (reference sequence).